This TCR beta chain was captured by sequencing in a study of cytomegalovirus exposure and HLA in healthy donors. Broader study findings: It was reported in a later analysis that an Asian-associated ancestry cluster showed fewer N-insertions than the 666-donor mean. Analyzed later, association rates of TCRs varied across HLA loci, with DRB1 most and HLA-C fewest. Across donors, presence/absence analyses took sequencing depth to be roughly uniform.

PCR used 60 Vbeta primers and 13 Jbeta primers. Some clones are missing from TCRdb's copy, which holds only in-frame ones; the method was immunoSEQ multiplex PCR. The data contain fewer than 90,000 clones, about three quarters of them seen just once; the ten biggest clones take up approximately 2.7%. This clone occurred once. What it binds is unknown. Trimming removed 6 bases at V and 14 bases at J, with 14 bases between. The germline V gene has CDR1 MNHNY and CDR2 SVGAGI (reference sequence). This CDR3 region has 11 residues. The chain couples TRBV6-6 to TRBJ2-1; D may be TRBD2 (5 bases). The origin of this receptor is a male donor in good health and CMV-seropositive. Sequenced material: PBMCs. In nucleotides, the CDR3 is TGTGCCAGCAGGGGAATCCGGGATGAGTTCTTC. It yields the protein CASRGIRDEFF.